This section outlines one T cell receptor (beta chain) sequence together with its context. Its antigen is unknown. The data are from a study of T cell responses to AZD1222 COVID-19 vaccine. Trimming at V came to 5 bases and at J to 4 bases, leaving 8 bases not matched to a gene. Germline loops: CDR1 LNHDA, CDR2 SQIVND (reference sequence). CDR3 length: 15 residues. This table comes from immunoSEQ multiplex PCR, and its TCRdb copy is limited to in-frame clones, with some not included. The table lists roughly 200,000 clones, about 92% of them singletons. Points from the study as a whole: Regions 160-218 and 743-854 dominated among vaccine-associated CD4 TCRs spanning spike. Sampled repertoires all dated from after the peak T cell response.

The chain employs TRBV19 and TRBJ2-7, with 10 nucleotides matching TRBD1. This receptor was identified in an adult in good health. This sample comprised peripheral blood, obtained on day 0 of MenACWY control vaccination. CDR3 sequence reads: CASSRTGTGDYEQYF. The CDR3 DNA reads TGTGCCAGTAGTCGGACCGGGACAGGGGATTACGAGCAGTACTTC.